This T cell receptor (beta chain) stems from a study of blood T cell repertoires in COVID-19. Trimming removed 6 bases from V and 3 bases from J, with 14 bases in between. This CDR3 is 14 amino acids long. The germline V gene encodes CDR1 MDHEN and CDR2 SYDVKM. Sequenced by immunoSEQ multiplex PCR; TCRdb stores in-frame clones only, minus some. This sample has roughly 190,000 clones, with roughly nine tenths found just once. Sequenced material: peripheral blood. The chain carries TRBV28 and TRBJ1-2; D unclear. The receptor's source is a man aged 30 to 39 with acute or convalescent COVID-19. The CDR3: CASSLTGKHYGYTF. The CDR3 DNA is TGTGCCAGCAGCCTGACCGGGAAACACTATGGCTACACCTTC.